This TCR beta chain was profiled in a study of T cells in Graves' hyperthyroidism and ophthalmopathy (dated by TCRdb to between 2018 and 2021). Study-wide context: Peripheral blood was sampled at the time of initial diagnosis, prior to any treatment. Prospective prediction of ophthalmopathy was tested in an independent validation cohort consisting of some 20 hyperthyroidism patients and more than 15 patients who later progressed to ophthalmopathy. Once sampling was done, hyperthyroidism patients were given methimazole at a starting dose of 30 mg daily, whereas ophthalmopathy patients were given high-dose intravenous methylprednisolone. The paper describes TCR Vbeta CDR3 sequencing of around 130 peripheral blood samples, made up of 43 ophthalmopathy patients, more than 70 hyperthyroidism patients and approximately 17 progressor patients. A discovery cohort of about 100 patients, 43 with Graves' ophthalmopathy and under 60 with stable Graves' hyperthyroidism, was used to find distinguishing TCR V-J signatures. The roughly 91 discovery patients were randomly split 7:3 into training and test sets. Thyroid tissue and blood T-cell repertoires from more than 5 Graves' hyperthyroidism patients were also compared in the study. On the study overall, not on this receptor specifically: No statistical method was used to set the sample size in advance, and investigators knew the group allocation. Blood samples also contained most of the expanded thyroid clonotypes (frequency above 0.001), which suggests that blood repertoires may reflect thyroid immune responses. In validation, the model predicted progression to ophthalmopathy with 65% to 71% sensitivity and approximately 72% specificity, a median of approximately 6.7 months before onset. A 13 V-J signature model separated ophthalmopathy from stable hyperthyroidism, with about 88% sensitivity and 81.08% specificity in cross-validation and 80%/75% in testing.

Taken from the germline V gene (reference sequence), the CDR1 and CDR2 loops are GTSNPN and SVGIG. V loses 2 bases, J loses 0 bases, and the germline ends lie 11 bases apart. CDR3 length: 15 amino acids, cysteine to phenylalanine. Solely the CDR3 DNA is kept, with 45 bases framed from the first base. Many counts were recorded for this clonotype. There is no known antigen for this receptor. No much larger clone exists at a distance of one base, and base qualities are not known. The TCR beta CDR3 regions were amplified from RNA transcripts. For the first round of RT-PCR on the TCR CDR3, the HTBI primer set was used together with the Qiagen OneStep RT-PCR kit. The libraries were constructed in a second round of multiplex PCR and then size-selected and purified. Libraries were sequenced paired-end with 100 bp reads on an Illumina HiSeq2000. Per the original workflow: SOAPnuke was used to process the raw data, with reads discarded if the reads contained adapters or uncalled bases, had a mean Phred below 15, or lacked an exact constant-primer or identifier match. High-quality paired reads were merged using COPE v1.2.5, and each unique nucleotide sequence was defined as a clonotype. MiTCR v1.1 was used to align the clonotypes against IMGT TRBV, TRBD and TRBJ reference segments. Only V-J combinations with frequency above 0.0001, covering approximately 99% of repertoires, were analysed. The TCS score was defined as F50 (clonal expansion) divided by E x V (chaos), with BLOSUM62-based TCRdist calculated between CDR3 peptides within each V-J. Welch's t-statistics and random forest reduced fewer than 600 V-J features to 13, which were used in a naive Bayes classifier (R e1071). The raw public reads went through TCRdb reprocessing: fastp at Q25, MiXCR clone calling, in-frame beta chains kept. When rows share a CDR3 protein, they turn into one entry using the most common DNA and genes. TCRdb, rather than the study authors, made the V and J calls. The sample table shows some 620,000 distinct CDR3 sequences, and under 20% are seen once. The ten largest clones take up less than 4.5% of the sample.

Stable Graves' hyperthyroidism was defined as no progression to ophthalmopathy during 18 months of follow-up. Hyperthyroidism patients were newly diagnosed, with disease duration under 2 months, and aged 18 to 65 years. Patients with uncontrolled infections, other autoimmune diseases, pregnancy or lactation were excluded. Clinical symptoms, serum thyroxine and TRAb, thyroid ultrasound, and orbital computed tomography formed the basis for the diagnoses. PBMCs were separated from 10 ml of fresh peripheral blood using Ficoll-Paque density gradient centrifugation. Total RNA was extracted with Trizol reagent, and quality was checked on an Agilent 2100 Bioanalyzer.

The clonotype was recovered from a woman in her thirties with Graves' hyperthyroidism. Sequenced material: blood. The receptor chain draws on TRBV30 and TRBJ2-1; perhaps TRBD2 is the D gene, with 5 bases matching. Here is the DNA: TGTGCCTGGAGTTGGGGAGTTGGCTCCTACAATGAGCAGTTCTTC. This is translated as CAWSWGVGSYNEQFF. Reference TRBV30 and TRBJ2-1 proteins supply the regions before and after the CDR3; the full variable domain is: SQTIHQWPATLVQPVGSPLSLECTVEGTSNPNLYWYRQAAGRGLQLLFYSVGIGQISSEVPQNLSASRPQDRQFILSSKKLLLSDSGFYLCAWSWGVGSYNEQFFGPGTRLTVL.